This T cell receptor (beta chain) was sequenced in a study of T cell clonality in common variable immunodeficiency. Both groups were predominantly of Caucasian heritage. General study findings and limits: Repertoire-complication correlations in CVID were limited by patient heterogeneity. Fewer deletions and N-nucleotide insertions were reportedly seen in common variable immunodeficiency TCR beta sequences.

The repertoire was sequenced with immunoSEQ multiplex PCR; TCRdb's copy has only in-frame clones and lacks some. The record shows about 33,000 clones for this sample, with no singletons present. Germline values: CDR1 DFQATT, CDR2 SNEGSKA (reference sequence). Trimming cost V 6 bases and J 0 bases; bases outside gene matches: 13. This CDR3 comprises 17 residues. The table lists this clone with many counts. Its antigen is currently unknown. From the germline J gene comes the end of the CDR3, since the read stops 3 residues before it. This chain connects TRBV20-1 to TRBJ2-1, with 8 bases matching TRBD2. The sequencing sample was made of peripheral blood mononuclear cells. This TCR derives from a human donor with common variable immunodeficiency. CDR3 bases read: TGCAGTGCCGATAGGTCTAGCGGGTCATACTCCTACAATGAG. Translating it yields CSADRSSGSYSYNE. The full CDR3 reads CSADRSSGSYSYNEQFF.